This TCR beta chain was identified during a study of glioma-infiltrating T cells. General study points: Only very few CDR3 sequences appeared in both tissue and blood. Above-expected tissue-blood divergence occurred in all gliomas, most in low-grade ones.

TCR alpha and beta CDR3 regions were amplified from RNA using iRepertoire nested multiplex PCR. Input was about 95-400 ng of tissue mRNA or PBMC total RNA. TCRdb processed the multiplex PCR reads anew with MiXCR; each CDR3 protein has one entry. The sample consists of about 190,000 distinct CDR3 sequences, roughly 32% of them appearing once. The V segment lost 6 bases and the J segment 11 bases; nucleotides outside the gene matches: 15. The CDR3 sequence is 14 residues long. Germline V gene sequence: CDR1 SGHVS, CDR2 FQNEAQ. This clonotype was detected ten times or more. What it binds is unknown. This clonotype was obtained from a human donor with low-grade glioma or glioblastoma, undergoing nonglioma brain surgery, or in good health (not recorded which). Material for sequencing was glioma tissue, nonneoplastic brain tissue, or PBMCs (not recorded which). The chain employs TRBV7-8 and TRBJ2-7, with TRBD1 matching over 8 bases. CDR3 sequence: CASSPRAQGAREYF. The CDR3 DNA follows: TGTGCCAGCAGTCCCCGGGCCCAGGGGGCAAGGGAGTACTTC. Full variable domain (remainder filled in from reference TRBV7-8 and TRBJ2-7): GAGVSQSPRYKVAKRGQDVALRCDPISGHVSLFWYQQALGQGPEFLTYFQNEAQLDKSGLPSDRFFAERPEGSVSTLKIQRTQQEDSAVYLCASSPRAQGAREYFGPGTRLTVT.